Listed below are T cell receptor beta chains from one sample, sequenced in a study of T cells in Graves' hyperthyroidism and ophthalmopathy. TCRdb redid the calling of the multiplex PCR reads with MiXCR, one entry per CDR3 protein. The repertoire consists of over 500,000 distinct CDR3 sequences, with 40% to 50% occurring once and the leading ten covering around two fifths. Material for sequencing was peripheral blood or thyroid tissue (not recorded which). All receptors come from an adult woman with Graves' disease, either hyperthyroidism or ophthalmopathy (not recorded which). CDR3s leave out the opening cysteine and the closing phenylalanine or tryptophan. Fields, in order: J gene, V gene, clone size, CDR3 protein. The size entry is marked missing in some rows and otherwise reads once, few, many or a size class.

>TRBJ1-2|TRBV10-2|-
ASSASGTAANYGYT
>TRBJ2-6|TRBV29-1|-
SVVSRDRASGANVLT
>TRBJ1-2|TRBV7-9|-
ASSLDLAGGPGGYT
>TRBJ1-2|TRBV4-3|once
ASSQDETNYGYT
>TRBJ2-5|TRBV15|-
ATSARGGGETQY
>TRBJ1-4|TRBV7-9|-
ASSSGSNLEKLF
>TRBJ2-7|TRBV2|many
ASGTSGIREQY
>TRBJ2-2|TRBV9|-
ASSAGGGLAGELF
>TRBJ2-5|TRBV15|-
ATSRDGTPRETQY
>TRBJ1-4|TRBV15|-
ATSTDRGVGEKLF
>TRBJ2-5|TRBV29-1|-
SVASMDWRETQY
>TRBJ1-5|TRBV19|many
ASSTFGVNQPQH
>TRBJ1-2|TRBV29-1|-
SVEEATEGYNYGYT
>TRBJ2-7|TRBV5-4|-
ASSREGGAGKQY
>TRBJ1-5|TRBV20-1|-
SARPKLAGAGETQH
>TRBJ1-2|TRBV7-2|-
ASSGSGYEQYYGYT
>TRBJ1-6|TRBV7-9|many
ASSSGQENNSPLH
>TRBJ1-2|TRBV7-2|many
ASSLVPLGYT
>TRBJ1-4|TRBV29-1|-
SARTATGVEEKLF
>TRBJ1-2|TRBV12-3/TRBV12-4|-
ASWGPGDGYT
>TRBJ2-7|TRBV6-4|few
ASSDEGSSNEQY
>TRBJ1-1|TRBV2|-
ASSSGQGWNTEAF
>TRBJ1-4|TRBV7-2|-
ASSLARGEKLF
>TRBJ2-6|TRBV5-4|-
ASSIAGILSSGANVLT
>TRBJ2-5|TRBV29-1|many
SVWTGEGETQY
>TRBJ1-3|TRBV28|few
ASSPWGGQPGNTIY
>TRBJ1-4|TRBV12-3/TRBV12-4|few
ASSLGGEKLF
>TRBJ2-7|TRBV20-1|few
SAKDPSQAYEQY
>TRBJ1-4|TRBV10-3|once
AMRQETNEKLF
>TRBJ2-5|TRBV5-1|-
ASSFDTSSETQY
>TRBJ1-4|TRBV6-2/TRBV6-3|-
ASSTRENEKLF
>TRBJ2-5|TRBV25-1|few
ASLLGETQY
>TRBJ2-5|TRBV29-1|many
SVSRGRRETQY
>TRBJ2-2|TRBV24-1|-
ATGRSVAGELF
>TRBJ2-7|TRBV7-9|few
ASSLLGQTYEQY
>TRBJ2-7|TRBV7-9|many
ASSPRDRGDYEQY
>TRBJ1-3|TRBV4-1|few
ASSVNRAGNTIY
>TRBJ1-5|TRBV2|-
AISTGEGETQH
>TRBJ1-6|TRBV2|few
ASTGQGNSPLH
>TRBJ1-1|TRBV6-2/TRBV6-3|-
ASRNRLSPAF
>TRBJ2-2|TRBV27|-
ASSLLADLDTGELF
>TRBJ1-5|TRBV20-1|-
SARKHGNQPQH
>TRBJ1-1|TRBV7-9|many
ASSLRSRAPDTEAF
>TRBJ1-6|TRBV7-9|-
ASSPESASDNSPLH
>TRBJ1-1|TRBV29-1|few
SVEALYTEAF
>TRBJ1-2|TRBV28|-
ASKATGEVGGYT
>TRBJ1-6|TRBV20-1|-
GYLQGNSPLH
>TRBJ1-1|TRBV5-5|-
ASSLDGGGWAF
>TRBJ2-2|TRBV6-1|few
ASKEGNTGELF
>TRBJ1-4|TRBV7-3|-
ASSRDRYNEKLF
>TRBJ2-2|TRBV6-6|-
ASRAGGPAGELF